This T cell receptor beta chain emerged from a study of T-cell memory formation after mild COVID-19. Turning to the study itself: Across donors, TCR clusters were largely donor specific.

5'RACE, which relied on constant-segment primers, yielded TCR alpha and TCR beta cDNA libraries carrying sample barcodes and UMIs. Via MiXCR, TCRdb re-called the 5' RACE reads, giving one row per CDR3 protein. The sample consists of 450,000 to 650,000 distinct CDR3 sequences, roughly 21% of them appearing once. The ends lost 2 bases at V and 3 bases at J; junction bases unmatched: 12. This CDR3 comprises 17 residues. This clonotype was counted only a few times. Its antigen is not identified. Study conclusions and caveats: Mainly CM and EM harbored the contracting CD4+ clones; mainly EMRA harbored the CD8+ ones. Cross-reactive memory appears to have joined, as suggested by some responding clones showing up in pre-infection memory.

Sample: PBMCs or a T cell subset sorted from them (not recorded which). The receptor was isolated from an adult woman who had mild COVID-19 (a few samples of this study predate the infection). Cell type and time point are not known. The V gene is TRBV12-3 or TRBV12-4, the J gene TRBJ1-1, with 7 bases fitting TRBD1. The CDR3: CASSLKKGGFWYTEAFF. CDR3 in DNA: TGTGCCAGCAGTTTAAAAAAAGGGGGCTTTTGGTACACTGAAGCTTTCTTT.